One sample yielded the 19 T cell receptor beta chains listed below, sequenced in a study of CD8 T cells in ankylosing spondylitis. MiXCR, applied by TCRdb to the 5' RACE reads, yields one record per CDR3 protein. The profile shows roughly 470,000 distinct CDR3 sequences, 26% of them singletons. Study-wide findings and caveats: Ankylosing spondylitis blood appeared to carry a characteristic TCR beta motif of roughly 8 highly homologous variants.

Their cognate antigens are unknown. Sequencing was carried out using blood, either unsorted or a sorted T cell fraction (not recorded which). These TCRs come from a male donor with ankylosing spondylitis.

The chain carries TRBV7-2 and TRBJ2-1; TRBD2 aligns across 9 bases. This CDR3 has 17 amino acids. Germline V CDR1 and CDR2: SGHTA, FQGNSA. With 3 bases clipped from V and 4 bases from J, the junction kept 10 bases outside the gene matches. DNA for the CDR3: TGTGCCAGCAGCTTCACACGGGCTAGCGGGGTTTACAATGAGCAGTTCTTC. This gives the protein CASSFTRASGVYNEQFF. Full variable domain (rest looked up from reference TRBV7-2 and TRBJ2-1): GAGVSQSPSNKVTEKGKDVELRCDPISGHTALYWYRQSLGQGLEFLIYFQGNSAPDKSGLPSDRFSAERTGGSVSTLTIQRTQQEDSAVYLCASSFTRASGVYNEQFFGPGTRLTVL.

V usage is TRBV3-1 and J usage is TRBJ1-2; D is perhaps TRBD1 (6 bases). This CDR3 is 12 amino acids long. Germline CDR1 LGHDT, CDR2 YNNKEL (reference sequence). V dropped 7 bases and J dropped 8 bases, with 14 bases sitting between them. CDR3 nucleotides: TGTGCCAGCACCCTGGGGGGGGCAGGCTACACCTTC. Translating it yields CASTLGGAGYTF.

This clonotype was counted a few times. The J gene is TRBJ2-7, the V gene TRBV20-1; D is undetermined. This CDR3 contains 14 residues. The germline CDR1 and CDR2 sequences are DFQATT and SNEGSKA (reference sequence). Trimming shortened V by 3 bases and J by 12 bases, and 24 bases separated the two germline ends. The CDR3 protein is CSASPSAATGVVYV. The CDR3, as DNA: TGCAGTGCTAGCCCCTCGGCAGCGACTGGAGTAGTGTACGTC.

This chain connects TRBV6-1 to TRBJ1-1; unclear D gene. The CDR3 has 10 amino acids. V was shortened by 7 bases and J by 11 bases, with 11 bases between the two germline ends. Germline assignment: CDR1 MNHNS and CDR2 SASEGT. The DNA for the CDR3 is TGTGCCAGCATTGGGGTACTGGCTTTCTTT. Encoded protein: CASIGVLAFF.

The chain employs TRBV18 and TRBJ1-1; 9 bases are shared with TRBD1. The J segment lost 0 bases and the V segment lost 6 bases, leaving 5 bases of the junction unmatched. The germline gives CDR1 KGHSH, CDR2 LQKENI. The CDR3 consists of 15 residues. CDR3 sequence reads: CASSSTGGMNTEAFF. The DNA of the CDR3 is TGTGCCAGCTCGTCAACAGGGGGCATGAACACTGAAGCTTTCTTT.

Only a few counts were recorded for this clonotype. The chain uses TRBV25-1 and TRBJ1-1, with D maybe TRBD1 (5 bases). CDR3 size: 14 residues. V lost 1 base and J lost 7, with 13 bases in between. Germline-derived CDR1 and CDR2 are MGHDK and SYGVNS. Written as DNA, the CDR3 is TGTGCCAGCAGTGAATTCGCAGGGAAGGGTGAAGCTTTCTTT. Translating gives CASSEFAGKGEAFF.

This chain joins TRBV20-1 and TRBJ2-3; TRBD2 might be the D (6 bases). V was trimmed by 6 bases and J by 0 bases, leaving 16 bases between them. CDR3 size: 15 residues. In germline, CDR1 is DFQATT, CDR2 SNEGSKA (reference sequence). In nucleotides, the CDR3 is TGCAGTGCGAGCTCATCTAGCGCCAGCACAGATACGCAGTATTTT. Its translation is CSASSSSASTDTQYF.

The V call is TRBV30, the J call TRBJ1-5; D gene uncertain. Germline V gives CDR1 GTSNPN, CDR2 SVGIG (reference sequence). V shed 0 bases and J shed 7 bases, with 4 bases lying between them. The CDR3 has 11 residues. Here the CDR3 DNA reads TGTGCCTGGAGTGTAGAACAGCCCCAGCATTTT. The encoded protein is CAWSVEQPQHF.

CDR3 in amino acids: CASSSGTRTYNEQFF. CDR3 nucleotides: TGCGCCAGCAGCTCCGGGACTAGAACCTACAATGAGCAGTTCTTC. This sequence joins TRBV5-1 and TRBJ2-1, with 8 bases lining up with TRBD2. The CDR3 has 15 amino acids. Per the germline V gene, CDR1 is SGHRS and CDR2 is YFSETQ. V gave up 3 bases and J gave up 2 bases; unmatched junction bases: 4.

J is TRBJ2-3 and V is TRBV7-2, with a possible D match to TRBD2 (5 bases). Trimming cost V 4 bases and J 1 base, with 15 bases left between them. CDR3 length: 16 residues. From germline, CDR1 is SGHTA and CDR2 FQGNSA. This CDR3 is CASSYRASRGTDTQYF. The DNA for the CDR3 is TGTGCCAGCAGCTACCGGGCTAGCCGTGGCACAGATACGCAGTATTTT.

The chain links TRBV5-1 to TRBJ2-1; 12 positions match TRBD2. J was trimmed by 0 bases and V by 4 bases; bases with no gene match: 5. The CDR3 has 17 amino acids. CDR1 and CDR2 (germline): SGHRS, YFSETQ. CDR3 amino acids: CASSTGLAGYSYNEQFF. The CDR3, as DNA: TGCGCCAGCAGCACCGGACTAGCGGGGTACTCCTACAATGAGCAGTTCTTC.

This clonotype was seen a handful of times. The chain links TRBV5-1 to TRBJ2-7; no reliable D call. V was pared by 1 base and J by 4 bases, with 12 bases between. Germline CDR1 is SGHRS and CDR2 is YFSETQ. This CDR3 is built from 14 residues. CDR3 loop: CASSLSGSGYEQYF. The CDR3 DNA reads as TGCGCCAGCAGCTTGAGTGGGTCCGGATACGAGCAGTACTTC.

Only a few counts were recorded for this clonotype. The chain couples TRBV20-1 to TRBJ2-3; D unresolved. The V end lost 3 bases, the J end lost 6 bases, and 10 bases lay between the germline ends. There are 12 residues in the CDR3. Germline V CDR1 and CDR2: DFQATT, SNEGSKA (reference sequence). Here the CDR3 reads CSARPAADTQYF. Written as DNA, the CDR3 is TGCAGTGCTAGGCCCGCCGCGGATACGCAGTATTTT.

This chain uses TRBV12-3 or TRBV12-4 with TRBJ1-1; TRBD1 might be the D (5 bases). Trimming removed 3 bases at V and 6 bases at J, with 14 bases between. The length of the CDR3 is 14 residues. CDR3 region: CASSFGKGFPEAFF. As DNA, the CDR3 is TGTGCCAGCAGTTTTGGGAAGGGGTTTCCTGAAGCTTTCTTT.

CDR3: CSVTSRGIEKLFF. CDR3 nucleotide sequence: TGCAGTGTTACTTCCAGGGGGATTGAAAAACTGTTTTTT. This rearrangement joins TRBV20-1 to TRBJ1-4; 7 positions agree with TRBD1. Germline V gene lookup returns CDR1 DFQATT and CDR2 SNEGSKA (reference sequence). The length of the CDR3 is 13 residues. The V segment lost 7 bases and the J segment 7 bases; nucleotides outside the gene matches: 9.

CDR3 sequence: CASSLALTPGTGDEKLFF. CDR3 in DNA: TGTGCCAGCAGCTTGGCCCTCACCCCCGGGACAGGGGATGAAAAACTGTTTTTT. V is TRBV5-5 and J is TRBJ1-4; TRBD1 agrees at 10 bases. V lost 0 bases and J lost 6; bases outside the gene matches: 11. CDR3 length: 18 amino acids. Germline V lookup: CDR1 SGHKS, CDR2 YYEKEE (reference sequence).

The chain has TRBV6-1 and TRBJ1-2, with a possible D match to TRBD1 (5 bases). The CDR3 runs 12 residues. CDR1 is MNHNS, CDR2 SASEGT, per germline. Between the trimmed V and J ends, which lost 4 bases and 7 bases, there was a span of 10 bases. The CDR3 region has the DNA TGTGCCAGCAGTGGGGGCCCGTCTGGCTACACCTTC. Its protein product is CASSGGPSGYTF.

The CDR3 nucleotides read TGCAGTGGAGGGAAGGGCACTGAAGCTTTCTTT. It specifies CSGGKGTEAFF. The V and J genes are TRBV20-1 and TRBJ1-1; D is unclear. Germline CDR1 reads DFQATT; CDR2 reads SNEGSKA (reference sequence). With 7 bases removed from V and 4 bases from J, the gap between germline ends came to 10 bases. This CDR3 has 11 amino acids.

This rearrangement joins TRBV5-1 to TRBJ1-2; D remains unclear. Germline CDR1 reads SGHRS; CDR2 reads YFSETQ. The CDR3 spans 15 residues. Trimming pared 4 bases from V and 4 bases from J, leaving 17 bases between. CDR3 loop: CASSDTIHPLYGYTF. The CDR3 coding sequence is TGCGCCAGCAGCGACACTATCCATCCCCTCTATGGCTACACCTTC.